Listed below are T cell receptor beta chains from one sample, sequenced in a study of blood T cell repertoires in COVID-19. The data were produced by immunoSEQ multiplex PCR, yet TCRdb's version contains in-frame clones alone and is incomplete. This sample has about 120,000 clones, with roughly 87% found just once. The specimen sequenced was peripheral blood. These receptors were taken from a human donor in a cohort sampled during active COVID-19. Both conserved end residues are part of each CDR3. D genes are given only for firm matches. Clone size is stated in some rows and not others, as once, few, many or a class when expanded.

d_gene	v_gene	abundance	j_gene	CDR3nt	CDR3aa
.	TRBV3-1/TRBV3-2	.	TRBJ2-2	TGTGCCAGCAGCCAAGAAGCAGGGCGGTCCACCGGGGAGCTGTTTTTT	CASSQEAGRSTGELFF
TRBD2	TRBV5-1	.	TRBJ2-3	TGCGCCAGCAAAGCGGGAGGGCCTACTGATACGCAGTATTTT	CASKAGGPTDTQYF
TRBD1	TRBV20-1	.	TRBJ2-3	TGCAGTGCTAGTGAAGGACAGGGGGGGACAGATACGCAGTATTTT	CSASEGQGGTDTQYF
TRBD1	TRBV9	.	TRBJ2-2	TGTGCCAGCAGCGCCCTGACAGGGCGAGTGGCCGGGGAGCTGTTTTTT	CASSALTGRVAGELFF
.	TRBV21-1	.	TRBJ1-2	TGTGCCAGCAGCAACCTGGGGGACAGGGTAGACTATGGCTACACCTTC	CASSNLGDRVDYGYTF
.	TRBV5-1	.	TRBJ1-6	TGCGCCAGCAGCTTGGAAATGAGCTCCTATAATTCACCCCTCCACTTT	CASSLEMSSYNSPLHF
.	TRBV5-5	once	TRBJ1-3	TGTGCCAGCAGTCCGGACACAAAGGGAAACACCATATATTTT	CASSPDTKGNTIYF
TRBD1	TRBV6-5	.	TRBJ1-1	TGTGCCAGCAGTTACTCTGGACAGGTGAACACTGAAGCTTTCTTT	CASSYSGQVNTEAFF
TRBD1	TRBV19	.	TRBJ1-6	TGTGCCAGTAGTACAGGGGGGAATTCACCCCTCCACTTT	CASSTGGNSPLHF
.	TRBV5-1	.	TRBJ2-2	TGCGCCAGCAGCCTCCAGGGAAAGGACACCGGGGAGCTGTTTTTT	CASSLQGKDTGELFF
TRBD1	TRBV11-2	.	TRBJ1-1	TGTGCCAGCAGCTTAACCCCGGGACAGGGGAACACTGAAGCTTTCTTT	CASSLTPGQGNTEAFF
TRBD1	TRBV6-5	once	TRBJ1-2	TGTGCCAGCATGACAGGGGGCTATGGCTACACCTTC	CASMTGGYGYTF
.	TRBV19	.	TRBJ2-5	TGTGCCACTGCAACCGCGCGGGACCAAGAGACCCAGTACTTC	CATATARDQETQYF
TRBD2	TRBV5-1	.	TRBJ2-7	TGCGCCAGCAGCCAAGTACTAGCGGGAGGCTACGAGCAGTACTTC	CASSQVLAGGYEQYF
TRBD1	TRBV5-1	.	TRBJ1-2	TGCGCCAGCAGCCAGATGACAGGGGAGGATGGCTACACCTTC	CASSQMTGEDGYTF
TRBD2	TRBV5-4	.	TRBJ2-7	TGTGCCAGCAGCGGGCGACTAGCGGGCGAGCAGTACTTC	CASSGRLAGEQYF
.	TRBV28	.	TRBJ1-1	TGTGCCAGCAGTTTATTTTCAGGTGCCTCCACTGAAGCTTTCTTT	CASSLFSGASTEAFF
TRBD1	TRBV27	.	TRBJ2-7	TGTGCCAGCAGTCCGCAACAAGGGACAGGATCCTACGAGCAGTACTTC	CASSPQQGTGSYEQYF
.	TRBV2	.	TRBJ2-5	TGTGCCAGCAGTGAAGCGAGGGGGTCGGAGACCCAGTACTTC	CASSEARGSETQYF
TRBD1	TRBV7-9	.	TRBJ1-5	TGTGCCAGCAGCTTAGCAGGGACAGGAAATCAGCCCCAGCATTTT	CASSLAGTGNQPQHF
TRBD1	TRBV18	.	TRBJ2-5	TGTGCCAGCTCACCGACGACAGGGACGAGAGAGACCCAGTACTTC	CASSPTTGTRETQYF
.	TRBV21-1	.	TRBJ2-2	TGTGCCAGCAGCAAAGCGCGGACTAGCGGGAGTCCCGATGGAGGCGGGGAGCTGTTTTTT	CASSKARTSGSPDGGGELFF
TRBD2	TRBV30	.	TRBJ2-5	TGTGCCTGGAATGGGCGTAGGACTAGCGGATCTGTAGAGACCCAGTACTTC	CAWNGRRTSGSVETQYF
.	TRBV19	.	TRBJ1-4	TGTGCCAGTAGTCCGGAACAGTTTAATGAAAAACTGTTTTTT	CASSPEQFNEKLFF
TRBD2	TRBV7-8	.	TRBJ2-5	TGTGCCAGCAGCCGTTACGGAGGGACTAGCGGGGGGGCCGTAGGGGAGACCCAGTACTTC	CASSRYGGTSGGAVGETQYF
TRBD1	TRBV19	.	TRBJ1-5	TGTGCCAGTAGCGACGACGAGGGGGCAATAGTCGGCAATCAGCCCCAGCATTTT	CASSDDEGAIVGNQPQHF
.	TRBV2	.	TRBJ2-7	TGTGCCAGCAGTGAACAAAGGGGCCCTTTGTACGAGCAGTACTTC	CASSEQRGPLYEQYF
TRBD2	TRBV7-9	.	TRBJ2-7	TGTGCCAGCAGCTCCCCTGACCTAGCGGTCCTCTCCTACGAGCAGTACTTC	CASSSPDLAVLSYEQYF
.	TRBV2	.	TRBJ2-5	TGTGCCAGCAGTGGGGAAAAGGCAGGGGAGACCCAGTACTTC	CASSGEKAGETQYF
.	TRBV19	.	TRBJ1-5	TGTGCCAGTAGTATAGATCAGATCCCAGGGGTTCAGCCCCAGCATTTT	CASSIDQIPGVQPQHF
TRBD1	TRBV5-8	.	TRBJ1-5	TGTGCCAGCAGCAAAATGTTCGGACAGGGGGATCAGCCCCAGCATTTT	CASSKMFGQGDQPQHF
TRBD1	TRBV11-3	few	TRBJ2-5	TGTGCCAGCAGCTTAGTGACCAACAGGGGTTGGGAGACCCAGTACTTC	CASSLVTNRGWETQYF
TRBD2	TRBV24-1	.	TRBJ2-1	TGTGCCACCGCCAGGGGTAGCGGGATTGGTACTAACAATGAGCAGTTCTTC	CATARGSGIGTNNEQFF
.	TRBV25-1	once	TRBJ2-7	TGTGCCAGCAGTGAACGGTGGGCGGGAAAGAGCTCCTACGAGCAGTACTTC	CASSERWAGKSSYEQYF
TRBD2	TRBV4-1	few	TRBJ2-7	TGCGCCAGCAGCCAAGATAATAGCGGGATAATCTCCTACGAGCAGTACTTC	CASSQDNSGIISYEQYF
.	TRBV18	.	TRBJ2-7	TGTGCCAGCTCACCCCGCCGGGACGGAGGGTCCGAGCAGTACTTC	CASSPRRDGGSEQYF
.	TRBV5-1	.	TRBJ1-1	TGCGCCAGCAGCTCCCAGGTGCTGAACACTGAAGCTTTCTTT	CASSSQVLNTEAFF
TRBD2	TRBV5-6	once	TRBJ2-7	TGTGCCAGCAGCTGGGGAGCGGGAGTAATCTACGAGCAGTACTTC	CASSWGAGVIYEQYF
TRBD2	TRBV6-5	.	TRBJ2-1	TGTGCCAGCAGTTCGACTAGCGGTTCCTACAATGAGCAGTTCTTC	CASSSTSGSYNEQFF
TRBD1	TRBV5-8	few	TRBJ2-3	TGTGCCAGCAGGGCGGACAGGGGGCACCAAGATACGCAGTATTTT	CASRADRGHQDTQYF
.	TRBV6-5	.	TRBJ1-2	TGTGCCAGCAGCCCCGGGTTCTACTATGGCTACACCTTC	CASSPGFYYGYTF
.	TRBV29-1	.	TRBJ1-4	TGCAGCGTGGAACAGGGTCCGGGTTATGAAAAACTGTTTTTT	CSVEQGPGYEKLFF
TRBD1	TRBV9	.	TRBJ1-3	TGTGCCAGCAGCGTAGACCGGGACAGGGGCGGAAACACCATATATTTT	CASSVDRDRGGNTIYF
TRBD1	TRBV7-6	.	TRBJ1-2	TGTGCCAGCAGCTTAGTGGCCCGCCCGACAGGGGGCGCGGATGGCTACACCTTC	CASSLVARPTGGADGYTF
.	TRBV5-1	.	TRBJ2-3	TGCGCCAGCAGCTTACGAAGGTGGGAGAGCACAGATACGCAGTATTTT	CASSLRRWESTDTQYF
.	TRBV5-4	.	TRBJ2-5	TGTGCCAGCAGCTTGCGTGGCGGGGAAGAGACCCAGTACTTC	CASSLRGGEETQYF
TRBD1	TRBV7-3	.	TRBJ1-5	TGTGCCAGCAGCCCCCAGGGGGCGCCTAATGGGGGCAATCAGCCCCAGCATTTT	CASSPQGAPNGGNQPQHF
.	TRBV7-7	.	TRBJ2-2	TGTGCCAGCAGCTTATCCGGGACACCTAACACCGGGGAGCTGTTTTTT	CASSLSGTPNTGELFF
.	TRBV19	once	TRBJ1-5	TGTGCCAGTAGCCAACAGGTCAATCAGCCCCAGCATTTT	CASSQQVNQPQHF